The T cell receptor beta chain described here comes from a study of T cells after posttransplantation cyclophosphamide. Whole-study findings and limits: Skin or GI-infiltrating T cells shared few TRB sequences with blood. TRB clonality was highly associated with recipient CMV seropositivity and reactivation.

As for this clone: The antigen remains undetermined.

Busulfan-fludarabine conditioning, marrow transplant, and cyclophosphamide on days +3 and +4 were administered. The CDR3 extends over 12 amino acids. Trimming took off 8 bases at V and 4 bases at J, with 11 bases between the two ends. Germline CDR1 reads SGHVS; CDR2 reads FNYEAQ. Assay used: immunoSEQ multiplex PCR; TCRdb lists only in-frame clones, some missing. Counted here are 15,000 to 20,000 clones, 70% to 80% occurring once; the ten biggest clones make up roughly a third. This TCR was sampled from a female patient in her 40s who received an allogeneic stem cell transplant from a related donor, was CMV-positive, and had no GVHD. Part of the T cells may come from the graft donor. The sample in question was CD8+ T cells sorted from PBMCs, obtained roughly 250 weeks after a stem cell transplant with posttransplant cyclophosphamide. The chain has TRBV7-6 and TRBJ1-2; possible D gene TRBD1, 6 bases. The CDR3 sequence: CASRGQSYGYTF. DNA of the CDR3: TGTGCCAGCCGGGGACAATCCTATGGCTACACCTTC.